The 3 T cell receptor beta chains given below trace back to one sample, sequenced in a study of control samples from healthy donors and cancer patients. The table came from immunoSEQ multiplex PCR; TCRdb's copy has only in-frame clones and leaves some out. The sample carries roughly 55,000 clones, 88% recorded once. Sequencing input: blood. These receptor sequences come from a man over 45 in good health.

The gene calls are TRBV11-2 and TRBJ2-7; D may correspond to TRBD1 or TRBD2 (7 bases each). The germline CDR1 and CDR2 sequences are SGHAT and FQNNGV. The ends were cut back, 5 bases at V and 2 bases at J, with 19 bases in the middle. The CDR3 length is 16 residues. The CDR3 region is CASSPQGGGKPYEQYF. Here the CDR3 DNA reads TGTGCCAGCAGCCCGCAGGGGGGGGGCAAACCCTACGAGCAGTACTTC.

The chain carries TRBV4-1 and TRBJ1-2; TRBD1 is a possible D gene (6 bases). The CDR3 runs 13 residues. From germline, CDR1 is MGHRA and CDR2 YSYEKL. V shed 0 bases and J shed 6 bases, with 8 bases lying between them. CDR3 loop: CASSQDRGHGYTF. Written as DNA, the CDR3 is TGCGCCAGCAGCCAAGACAGGGGCCATGGCTACACCTTC.

The chain uses TRBV6-5 and TRBJ1-1; a weak D match, TRBD1 (6 bases). In germline, CDR1 is MNHEY, CDR2 SVGAGI. This CDR3 region has 14 residues. CDR3 residues: CASRQGRDDTEAFF. CDR3 DNA sequence: TGTGCTTCTCGGCAGGGGAGGGACGACACTGAAGCTTTCTTT.